Presented here are 30 T cell receptor beta chains from one specimen sequenced in a study of T cell responses to AZD1222 COVID-19 vaccine (dated by TCRdb to the early 2020s). The library was generated by the immunoSEQ multiplex PCR assay. TCRdb's version of the immuneACCESS table is confined to in-frame rearrangements and falls short of the full clone set. An unresolved V gene accounts for under half of the shortfall where checked; the remainder is of unknown origin. This sample has about 150,000 clones in its table, and roughly nine tenths of those were observed once. The ten largest clones take up approximately 17% of the sample. In the paper's terms, the time point label means: baseline before first vaccination. The sample in question was peripheral blood, obtained on day 0 of AZD1222 vaccination. These receptors were taken from an adult in good health.

V gene TRBV11-2 combines with J gene TRBJ2-3; D is possibly TRBD2 (5 bases). Germline assignment: CDR1 SGHAT and CDR2 FQNNGV. There are 14 residues in the CDR3. V lost 5 bases to trimming and J lost 3 bases, with 12 bases between them. CDR3 amino acids: CASSLSGLTDTQYF. DNA of the CDR3: TGTGCCAGCAGCCTTTCCGGACTTACAGATACGCAGTATTTT.

This chain uses TRBV7-9 with TRBJ1-2; D may be TRBD1 (6 bases). CDR3 size: 14 residues. V was shortened by 4 bases and J by 2 bases, with 11 bases between the two germline ends. CDR1 and CDR2 from the germline V gene are SEHNR and FQNEAQ (reference sequence). The CDR3 bases are TGTGCCAGCAGCTCCCTAGGGGGGAACTATGGCTACACCTTC. It translates to CASSSLGGNYGYTF.

The chain couples TRBV6-2 or TRBV6-3 to TRBJ1-6; unclear D gene. The ends were cut back, 4 bases at V and 8 bases at J, with 6 bases in the middle. The germline gives CDR1 MNHEY, CDR2 SVGEGT. The CDR3 is 12 residues long. The DNA of the CDR3 is TGTGCCAGCAGTTTGCAGGATTCACCCCTCCACTTT. It is translated as CASSLQDSPLHF.

The J gene is TRBJ1-5, the V gene TRBV5-5, with D possibly TRBD1 on 6 matching bases. V shed 0 bases and J shed 5 bases, with 15 bases lying between them. Germline V gene data show CDR1 as SGHKS and CDR2 as YYEKEE (reference sequence). The CDR3 has 16 amino acids. The CDR3 here is CASSLELSRGDQPQHF. The CDR3 DNA reads as TGTGCCAGCAGCTTGGAATTAAGCAGGGGAGATCAGCCCCAGCATTTT.

The gene calls are TRBV6-5 and TRBJ1-4, with TRBD1 identical over 8 bases. The length of the CDR3 is 15 residues. Trimming removed 2 bases from V and 7 bases from J; junction bases left unmatched: 6. In germline, CDR1 is MNHEY, CDR2 SVGAGI. In nucleotides, the CDR3 is TGTGCCAGCAGTTACAGTGGGACAGGAGGTGAAAAACTGTTTTTT. This codes for CASSYSGTGGEKLFF.

This clone has a single count. The J gene is TRBJ1-2, the V gene TRBV15, with D unresolved. Per germline, CDR1 LNHNV and CDR2 YYDKDF (reference sequence). V was clipped by 0 bases and J by 7 bases, with 6 bases between them. This CDR3 has 12 residues. The CDR3 coding sequence is TGTGCCACCAGCAGAGACTCCGGTGGCTACACCTTC. Its translation: CATSRDSGGYTF.

The chain couples TRBV5-1 to TRBJ2-3; TRBD2 aligns across 14 bases. The V and J ends lost 0 bases and 2 bases, in that order; junction bases with no gene match: 2. The CDR3 covers 17 residues. Germline V gene data show CDR1 as SGHRS and CDR2 as YFSETQ. The CDR3 DNA sequence: TGCGCCAGCAGCTTGGGGACTAGCGGGAGGCCCACAGATACGCAGTATTTT. This translates into CASSLGTSGRPTDTQYF.

The V call is TRBV5-6, the J call TRBJ2-3; TRBD2 aligns across 8 bases. Germline CDR1 reads SGHDT; CDR2 reads YYEEEE. V was clipped by 0 bases and J by 3 bases; unmatched bases: 6. The CDR3 consists of 16 residues. The CDR3 DNA sequence: TGTGCCAGCAGCTTGGTTTCGGGAGGGTCAACAGATACGCAGTATTTT. Translating gives CASSLVSGGSTDTQYF. Combining the CDR3 with reference TRBV5-6 and TRBJ2-3 gives the whole variable domain DAGVTQSPTHLIKTRGQQVTLRCSPKSGHDTVSWYQQALGQGPQFIFQYYEEEERQRGNFPDRFSGHQFPNYSSELNVNALLLGDSALYLCASSLVSGGSTDTQYFGPGTRLTVL.

The CDR3: CASSLIGGNEKLFF. CDR3 DNA: TGTGCCAGCAGTTTAATAGGTGGGAATGAAAAACTGTTTTTT. The J gene is TRBJ1-4, the V gene TRBV27; no clear D gene. The germline V and J ends were trimmed by 2 bases and 5 bases, with 9 bases remaining between them. This CDR3 spans 14 amino acids. Germline V gene lookup returns CDR1 MNHEY and CDR2 SMNVEV (reference sequence).

The V and J genes are TRBV7-8 and TRBJ1-3, with D unresolved. The V end was cut by 5 bases, the J end by 8 bases, with 7 bases between. The V gene's germline CDR1 is SGHVS and CDR2 FQNEAQ. The CDR3 extends over 11 amino acids. Here the CDR3 reads CASSPLDTIYF. Written as DNA, the CDR3 is TGTGCCAGCAGCCCCTTGGACACCATATATTTT. Variable domain in full (rest from reference TRBV7-8 and TRBJ1-3): GAGVSQSPRYKVAKRGQDVALRCDPISGHVSLFWYQQALGQGPEFLTYFQNEAQLDKSGLPSDRFFAERPEGSVSTLKIQRTQQEDSAVYLCASSPLDTIYFGEGSWLTVV.

The rearrangement joins TRBV5-1 to TRBJ1-2, with 7 nucleotides matching TRBD1. The CDR3 has 17 amino acids. Germline CDR1 and CDR2: SGHRS and YFSETQ. Trimming cost V 4 bases and J 9 bases; bases outside gene matches: 21. CDR3 nucleotides: TGCGCCAGCAGCCAAACCCCGCTCAAGGACAGGCTTCTACGCTACACCTTC. This sequence encodes CASSQTPLKDRLLRYTF.

CDR3 coding DNA: TGTGCCAGCAGCTTGTTGGGGAGTGGGAACGAGCAGTACTTC. Its translation: CASSLLGSGNEQYF. The genes are TRBV5-5 and TRBJ2-7; D is possibly TRBD2 (5 bases). The CDR3 spans 14 residues. CDR1 and CDR2 (germline): SGHKS, YYEKEE (reference sequence). The V end was cut by 1 base, the J end by 5 bases, with 13 bases between.

The chain links TRBV5-1 to TRBJ1-4; 7 bases match TRBD1. V shed 4 bases, J shed 6 bases, and the junction held 15 bases outside the gene matches. The CDR3 is 17 amino acids. CDR1 SGHRS and CDR2 YFSETQ come from the germline V gene. The CDR3 is CASSPRGGGYKDEKLFF. CDR3 coding DNA: TGCGCCAGCAGCCCTCGAGGAGGGGGCTATAAGGATGAAAAACTGTTTTTT.

This chain uses TRBV14 with TRBJ1-2; 8 nucleotides agree with TRBD1. The CDR3 consists of 15 residues. The J segment lost 2 bases and the V segment lost 4 bases, leaving 6 bases of the junction unmatched. Germline CDR1 is SGHDN and CDR2 is FVKESK. CDR3 sequence (DNA): TGTGCCAGCAGCCTGTACAGGGGGTGGAACTATGGCTACACCTTC. Its protein is CASSLYRGWNYGYTF.

This clone has only one observation. This rearrangement joins TRBV20-1 to TRBJ1-2; no clear D gene. Germline V gene data show CDR1 as DFQATT and CDR2 as SNEGSKA (reference sequence). The CDR3 is made up of 10 amino acids. V lost 7 bases and J lost 4, with 7 bases in between. The CDR3 sequence is CSGKGYGYTF. In nucleotides, the CDR3 is TGCAGTGGAAAGGGCTATGGCTACACCTTC.

J is TRBJ2-1 and V is TRBV30; D is undetermined. The CDR3 is 12 residues long. The germline CDR1 and CDR2 sequences are GTSNPN and SVGIG (reference sequence). The ends were cut back, 5 bases at V and 4 bases at J, with 9 bases in the middle. The CDR3 region has the DNA TGTGCCTGGGGAAAAACATACAATGAGCAGTTCTTC. Amino acid sequence: CAWGKTYNEQFF.

This clone was observed once. This rearrangement joins TRBV6-4 to TRBJ2-7; TRBD1 matches 7 bases. Trimming cost V 6 bases and J 0 bases; bases outside gene matches: 8. Germline V gene data show CDR1 as MRHNA and CDR2 as SNTAGT. The CDR3 runs 15 residues. DNA of the CDR3: TGTGCCAGCAGCGTCCACAGGGGCTTCTCCTACGAGCAGTACTTC. Its protein is CASSVHRGFSYEQYF.

This clone was counted once. The chain couples TRBV15 to TRBJ2-1; 8 nucleotides match TRBD2. J was trimmed by 8 bases and V by 6 bases; bases with no gene match: 9. CDR3 length: 14 residues. In germline, CDR1 is LNHNV, CDR2 YYDKDF (reference sequence). The CDR3 DNA sequence: TGTGCCACCAGTCAGCAGCGGGAGTGGTATGAGCAGTTCTTC. It is translated as CATSQQREWYEQFF. Looking up the rest from reference TRBV15 and TRBJ2-1 gives the full variable domain: DAMVIQNPRYQVTQFGKPVTLSCSQTLNHNVMYWYQQKSSQAPKLLFHYYDKDFNNEADTPDNFQSRRPNTSFCFLDIRSPGLGDTAMYLCATSQQREWYEQFFGPGTRLTVL.

This chain connects TRBV27 to TRBJ2-7; TRBD2 is a possible D gene (5 bases). Germline lookup yields CDR1 MNHEY and CDR2 SMNVEV (reference sequence). The CDR3 runs 14 residues. V was pared by 5 bases and J by 3 bases, with 14 bases between. The CDR3 DNA reads TGTGCCAGCAGTGTGACTATTCAAAGCTACGAGCAGTACTTC. It yields the protein CASSVTIQSYEQYF.

V usage is TRBV28 and J usage is TRBJ1-2; TRBD1 agrees at 7 bases. The CDR3 loop spans 15 amino acids. Germline values: CDR1 MDHEN, CDR2 SYDVKM. After removal of 6 bases from V and 0 bases from J, the junction contained 7 bases not matched to a gene. As DNA, the CDR3 is TGTGCCAGCAGGCCCCCAGGGACAGCTAACTATGGCTACACCTTC. Residues: CASRPPGTANYGYTF.

Only one count was recorded for this clone. The chain carries TRBV2 and TRBJ2-7, with D perhaps matching TRBD2 (5 bases). Per germline, CDR1 SNHLY and CDR2 FYNNEI. The CDR3 has 14 amino acids. V was trimmed by 7 bases and J by 2 bases, leaving 15 bases between them. The CDR3 sequence: CASTSAGKAYEQYF. In DNA, the CDR3 is TGTGCCAGCACCTCGGCGGGTAAGGCCTACGAGCAGTACTTC.

The genes are TRBV15 and TRBJ2-1; TRBD2 aligns across 10 bases. The V gene's germline CDR1 is LNHNV and CDR2 YYDKDF (reference sequence). CDR3 length equals 18 residues. The trim removed 4 bases at V and 2 bases at J, leaving 11 bases unmatched. CDR3 loop: CATSTLASGGAAYNEQFF. The CDR3 coding sequence is TGTGCCACCAGCACTTTGGCCAGCGGGGGGGCCGCCTACAATGAGCAGTTCTTC. Full variable domain (rest looked up from reference TRBV15 and TRBJ2-1): DAMVIQNPRYQVTQFGKPVTLSCSQTLNHNVMYWYQQKSSQAPKLLFHYYDKDFNNEADTPDNFQSRRPNTSFCFLDIRSPGLGDTAMYLCATSTLASGGAAYNEQFFGPGTRLTVL.

This chain connects TRBV5-1 to TRBJ2-7, with 9 positions matching TRBD1. Per the germline V gene, CDR1 is SGHRS and CDR2 is YFSETQ. Trimming at V came to 4 bases and at J to 0 bases, leaving 5 bases not matched to a gene. The CDR3 spans 15 residues. The CDR3 DNA sequence: TGCGCCAGCAGCACCGGGACAGGGTACTCCTACGAGCAGTACTTC. Its translation is CASSTGTGYSYEQYF. Together with reference TRBV5-1 and TRBJ2-7, the CDR3 gives the full variable domain: KAGVTQTPRYLIKTRGQQVTLSCSPISGHRSVSWYQQTPGQGLQFLFEYFSETQRNKGNFPGRFSGRQFSNSRSEMNVSTLELGDSALYLCASSTGTGYSYEQYFGPGTRLTVT.

The V gene is TRBV19, the J gene TRBJ2-7; TRBD1 agrees at 7 bases. V gave up 4 bases and J gave up 2 bases; unmatched junction bases: 5. This CDR3 is built from 14 residues. Germline lookup yields CDR1 LNHDA and CDR2 SQIVND (reference sequence). The CDR3 protein is CASSRRQGTYEQYF. CDR3 sequence (DNA): TGTGCCAGTAGTAGGAGACAGGGCACCTACGAGCAGTACTTC.

The V call is TRBV5-1, the J call TRBJ1-1; possible D gene TRBD1, 5 bases. Looked up from germline, CDR1 is SGHRS and CDR2 is YFSETQ. This CDR3 is 15 amino acids long. Trimming left V 3 bases short and J 1 base short, with 13 bases between. DNA of the CDR3: TGCGCCAGCAGCTCCTACAGGCCCCCGAACACTGAAGCTTTCTTT. Translation gives CASSSYRPPNTEAFF.

V is TRBV5-1 and J is TRBJ2-2; 7 bases map to TRBD1. The length of the CDR3 is 14 residues. Unmatched junction bases numbered 4, after V lost 3 bases and J lost 5 bases. The germline CDR1 and CDR2 sequences are SGHRS and YFSETQ. CDR3 sequence reads: CASSSGQPTGELFF. As DNA, the CDR3 is TGCGCCAGCAGCTCGGGACAGCCTACCGGGGAGCTGTTTTTT.

The chain is built from TRBV2 and TRBJ2-1; the D is unclear. V was trimmed by 3 bases and J by 4 bases, leaving 4 bases between them. The CDR3 is 12 residues long. Germline V lookup: CDR1 SNHLY, CDR2 FYNNEI. The CDR3 DNA is TGTGCCAGCAGTGACCCTTACAATGAGCAGTTCTTC. Translation gives CASSDPYNEQFF.

The rearrangement links TRBV7-9 to TRBJ2-5; perhaps TRBD2 as D (5 bases). This CDR3 has 13 residues. The ends were cut back, 1 base at V and 6 bases at J, with 9 bases in the middle. Germline V gene sequence: CDR1 SEHNR, CDR2 FQNEAQ (reference sequence). The CDR3 region has the DNA TGTGCCAGCAGCTTAGAGGGAGCCCAGACCCAGTACTTC. This sequence encodes CASSLEGAQTQYF.

As for this clone: Different DNA sequences within this sample yield the same CDR3. V usage is TRBV7-9 and J usage is TRBJ1-4, with D unresolved. V was shortened by 1 base and J by 7 bases, with 4 bases between the two germline ends. This CDR3 has 12 residues. Germline V gene lookup returns CDR1 SEHNR and CDR2 FQNEAQ (reference sequence). This CDR3 reads CASSLGGEKLFF. In DNA, the CDR3 is TGTGCCAGCAGCTTAGGGGGTGAAAAACTGTTTTTT.

This chain uses TRBV7-9 with TRBJ1-2; D is unresolved. V was shortened by 1 base and J by 0 bases, with 6 bases between the two germline ends. Germline V CDR1 and CDR2: SEHNR, FQNEAQ (reference sequence). CDR3 size: 14 residues. The CDR3 region is CASSLVAANYGYTF. CDR3 nucleotides: TGTGCCAGCAGCTTAGTAGCTGCTAACTATGGCTACACCTTC.